The rows below give T cell receptor beta chains drawn from one sample of a study of cytomegalovirus exposure and HLA in healthy donors. The assay was immunoSEQ multiplex PCR, and TCRdb's table has in-frame clones only and misses some. This sample has roughly 130,000 clones, with almost 80% found just once. Sequenced sample: PBMCs. The receptors here all came from a man aged 18 to 35 in good health and CMV-seronegative. Each CDR3 is given with its conserved first and last residue. Fields, in order: J gene, D gene, V gene, clone size, CDR3 protein, CDR3 DNA. The D gene is left open where the match is weak. The listing skips clone size in some rows; elsewhere it reads once, few, many or a size class.

>TRBJ1-1|-|TRBV21-1|-
CASSKARIEAFF
TGTGCCAGCAGCAAAGCGCGGATTGAAGCTTTCTTT
>TRBJ2-1|-|TRBV30|-
CAWSYPGAGYNEQFF
TGTGCCTGGAGTTACCCCGGGGCGGGGTACAATGAGCAGTTCTTC
>TRBJ1-2|TRBD1|TRBV4-3|once
CASSQENTGGTYGYTF
TGCGCCAGCAGCCAGGAAAACACAGGGGGCACCTATGGCTACACCTTC
>TRBJ2-7|TRBD1|TRBV9|-
CASSVTGTGSYEQYF
TGTGCCAGCAGCGTCACCGGGACAGGCTCCTACGAGCAGTACTTC
>TRBJ2-2|TRBD1|TRBV7-9|few
CASSASLTGSGELFF
TGTGCCAGCAGTGCATCCTTGACAGGGTCCGGGGAGCTGTTTTTT
>TRBJ1-2|-|TRBV10-3|-
CAISELDRLLNYGYTF
TGTGCCATCAGTGAGCTCGACAGGTTGTTAAACTATGGCTACACCTTC
>TRBJ1-3|-|TRBV30|-
CASKPGDYGNTIYF
TGTGCCTCAAAGCCAGGGGATTATGGAAACACCATATATTTT
>TRBJ2-3|-|TRBV6-4|-
CASSLTRELETQYF
TGTGCCAGCAGCCTAACCCGAGAACTAGAGACGCAGTATTTT
>TRBJ1-3|-|TRBV5-6|-
CASSEAGGAGNTIYF
TGTGCCAGCAGCGAAGCGGGGGGGGCTGGAAACACCATATATTTT
>TRBJ2-7|TRBD1|TRBV4-2|-
CASSQERQGAAYEQYF
TGTGCCAGCAGCCAGGAAAGGCAGGGGGCGGCCTACGAGCAGTACTTC
>TRBJ1-2|-|TRBV2|few
CASSRDFGGYTF
TGTGCCAGCAGTAGGGACTTTGGTGGCTACACCTTC
>TRBJ2-5|TRBD1|TRBV7-9|-
CASSGGQGFREQYF
TGTGCCAGCAGCGGGGGACAGGGGTTTCGAGAGCAGTACTTC
>TRBJ2-4|TRBD2|TRBV6-5|-
CASSSEMTDGGAVQYF
TGTGCCAGCAGTTCCGAGATGACGGACGGGGGGGCGGTTCAGTACTTC
>TRBJ1-3|TRBD1|TRBV6-1|few
CATHLTGGSGNTIYF
TGTGCCACCCACCTGACAGGGGGCTCTGGAAACACCATATATTTT
>TRBJ2-5|TRBD1|TRBV11-2|-
CASSLAGTVQETQYF
TGTGCCAGCAGCTTAGCAGGGACAGTTCAAGAGACCCAGTACTTC
>TRBJ1-1|-|TRBV10-3|few
CAISESNMNTEAFF
TGTGCCATCAGTGAGTCGAACATGAACACTGAAGCTTTCTTT
>TRBJ1-3|TRBD1|TRBV5-6|-
CASSYLPGQGSTGNTIYF
TGTGCCAGCAGCTATTTACCGGGACAGGGGAGCACTGGAAACACCATATATTTT
>TRBJ1-1|-|TRBV6-1|-
CASRRTEAFF
TGTGCCAGCCGGCGGACTGAAGCTTTCTTT
>TRBJ1-2|-|TRBV7-9|few
CASSLANGNGYTF
TGTGCCAGCAGCTTAGCAAACGGGAATGGCTACACCTTC
>TRBJ1-6|TRBD1|TRBV4-3|-
CASSQDGRGPATSPLHF
TGCGCCAGCAGCCAAGATGGCAGGGGGCCGGCTACTTCACCCCTCCACTTT
>TRBJ2-1|-|TRBV29-1|few
CSARGRNNEQFF
TGCAGCGCCCGGGGTCGGAACAATGAGCAGTTCTTC
>TRBJ2-1|TRBD1|TRBV10-3|-
CATTSQGIDEQFF
TGTGCCACTACCTCACAGGGGATTGATGAGCAGTTCTTC
>TRBJ1-3|TRBD1|TRBV5-4|-
CASSLGQGAGNTIYF
TGTGCCAGCAGCTTGGGACAGGGGGCTGGAAACACCATATATTTT
>TRBJ2-5|TRBD1|TRBV5-6|-
CASSSTGGARETQYF
TGTGCCAGCAGCTCCACAGGGGGCGCGAGGGAGACCCAGTACTTC
>TRBJ1-2|-|TRBV30|-
CAWSAGNYGYTF
TGTGCCTGGTCAGCAGGGAACTATGGCTACACCTTC
>TRBJ2-1|TRBD1|TRBV25-1|-
CASSTQPDRGEQFF
TGTGCCAGCAGTACCCAGCCAGACAGGGGTGAGCAGTTCTTC
>TRBJ2-3|-|TRBV25-1|-
CASSDVGSGNTDTQYF
TGTGCCAGCAGTGACGTCGGTAGCGGTAACACAGATACGCAGTATTTT
>TRBJ2-7|-|TRBV2|-
CASSEAPDGGYEQYF
TGTGCCAGCAGTGAGGCCCCGGACGGAGGTTACGAGCAGTACTTC
>TRBJ2-7|-|TRBV5-7|-
CASSFPGEQYF
TGTGCCAGCAGCTTCCCGGGCGAGCAGTACTTC
>TRBJ2-3|-|TRBV4-3|-
CASSQDNSQGHRPQYF
TGCGCCAGCAGCCAAGATAATAGCCAGGGCCACAGGCCGCAGTATTTT
>TRBJ1-6|-|TRBV14|-
CASSHTGSNSPLHF
TGTGCCAGCAGCCACACAGGGTCCAATTCACCCCTCCACTTT
>TRBJ1-5|-|TRBV4-3|-
CASSQTQGSNQPQHF
TGCGCCAGCAGCCAAACCCAGGGTAGCAATCAGCCCCAGCATTTT
>TRBJ2-2|-|TRBV19|-
CASSTSSATGELFF
TGTGCCAGTAGTACCTCGAGTGCGACCGGGGAGCTGTTTTTT
>TRBJ1-4|TRBD1|TRBV19|-
CASSIGTEIATNEKLFF
TGTGCCAGTAGTATCGGGACAGAGATAGCAACTAATGAAAAACTGTTTTTT
>TRBJ2-7|-|TRBV5-4|-
CASSLEQGYEQYF
TGTGCCAGCAGCTTGGAACAGGGCTACGAGCAGTACTTC
>TRBJ2-7|-|TRBV30|-
CAWSGEAGYEQYF
TGTGCCTGGAGCGGAGAAGCCGGGTACGAGCAGTACTTC
>TRBJ2-6|TRBD2|TRBV12-5|once
CASGLVLPRGGLSGANVLTF
TGTGCTAGTGGTTTGGTACTCCCCCGCGGGGGGCTCTCTGGGGCCAACGTCCTGACTTTC
>TRBJ2-7|TRBD1|TRBV5-1|-
CASSRQGDTEQYF
TGCGCCAGCAGCCGACAGGGGGACACCGAGCAGTACTTC
>TRBJ2-3|-|TRBV5-1|-
CASSLSGLGDTQYF
TGCGCCAGCAGCTTGTCGGGGTTAGGGGATACGCAGTATTTT
>TRBJ1-4|TRBD1|TRBV9|-
CASSAGTGGTYNEKLFF
TGTGCCAGCAGCGCCGGGACAGGGGGCACTTATAATGAAAAACTGTTTTTT
>TRBJ1-4|TRBD1|TRBV7-9|-
CASSFGQGATTNEKLFF
TGTGCCAGCAGCTTTGGGCAGGGGGCTACGACTAATGAAAAACTGTTTTTT
>TRBJ2-5|TRBD1|TRBV25-1|-
CASRRTGPQETQYF
TGTGCCAGCCGCAGGACAGGACCACAAGAGACCCAGTACTTC
>TRBJ2-6|-|TRBV7-9|-
CASTLQNSGANVLTF
TGTGCCAGCACCCTCCAGAATTCTGGGGCCAACGTCCTGACTTTC
>TRBJ1-1|TRBD1|TRBV19|-
CASSFPGQGGTEAFF
TGTGCCAGTAGCTTCCCCGGACAGGGGGGCACTGAAGCTTTCTTT